The sequence of this T cell receptor (beta chain) was determined in a study of T-cell memory formation after mild COVID-19. Findings of the study overall: Clones that got smaller from day 15 to 85 had even CD4/CD8, while clones growing later tipped toward CD4+. CD4+ clones that contracted lay mainly in CM and EM; CD8+ ones lay in EMRA.

The sample holds many counts of this clonotype. Its antigen remains unidentified. From 5'RACE with constant-segment primers came TCR alpha and TCR beta cDNA libraries that carried sample barcodes and UMIs. TCRdb reprocessed the 5' RACE reads via MiXCR and lists one record per CDR3 protein. Among hundreds of thousands of distinct CDR3 sequences listed, around 15% were seen once. The clonotype was recovered from a man in his late teens or twenties who had mild COVID-19 (a few samples of this study predate the infection). Cell type and time point are not known. Material: PBMCs or a T cell subset sorted from them (not recorded which).

CDR3 sequence (DNA): TGTGCCAGCAGCCGGTTAAGGGACAGGAACACCGGGGAGCTGTTTTTT. Translated: CASSRLRDRNTGELFF. The chain links TRBV14 to TRBJ2-2; TRBD1 aligns across 7 bases. The CDR3 totals 16 residues. The V gene's germline CDR1 is SGHDN and CDR2 FVKESK. The V and J ends lost 4 bases and 1 base, in that order; junction bases with no gene match: 6.